Described below is a single T cell receptor beta chain sequence and its context. The data were taken from a study of blood T cell repertoires in COVID-19. Turning to the study itself: Specimens from acute and convalescent COVID-19 originated in the United States, Italy and Spain.

Individuals aged about 18 to 89 years were recruited from some 26 US areas. V was pared by 1 base and J by 4 bases, with 16 bases of the junction left unmatched. The CDR3 has 19 amino acids. Germline values: CDR1 SQVTM, CDR2 ANQGSEA. In the original workflow: Amplifying reference gene primers gave estimates of nucleated cell counts. Libraries were prepared by immunoSEQ multiplex PCR; TCRdb keeps only in-frame clonotypes and omits some of them. That table gives V, J and clone size, and the DNA gave D and trimming. The sample lists hundreds of thousands of clones; 75% to 95% were seen once. Input material: PBMCs or T cells enriched from blood (not recorded which). V and J are TRBV29-1 and TRBJ2-3; TRBD2 matches 11 bases. This TCR was recovered from a woman under 30 who had recovered from COVID-19. The CDR3 loop reads CSVEVSLAGGDKPADTQYF. The CDR3, as DNA: TGCAGCGTTGAAGTAAGCCTAGCGGGGGGTGATAAGCCTGCAGATACGCAGTATTTT.